One and the same sample provided the 27 T cell receptor beta chains below, sequenced in a study of blood T cell repertoires in COVID-19. Method: immunoSEQ multiplex PCR; TCRdb's copy keeps in-frame clones and lacks some. Found here are 45,000 to 55,000 clones, around 87% of them singletons; the top ten hold 7.8%. Sequenced sample: peripheral blood. The origin of the receptors is a man aged 45-60 years with active COVID-19.

The gene calls are TRBV15 and TRBJ2-5, with a possible D match to TRBD2 (6 bases). The CDR3 is 15 amino acids. The V end was cut by 4 bases, the J end by 0 bases, with 12 bases between. Germline V gene sequence: CDR1 LNHNV, CDR2 YYDKDF (reference sequence). CDR3: CATSTLGLNQETQYF. CDR3 coding DNA: TGTGCCACCAGCACCCTGGGACTGAACCAAGAGACCCAGTACTTC.

This clone was counted a few times. The rearrangement joins TRBV3-1 (or the pseudogene TRBV3-2) to TRBJ1-5; D may be TRBD1 (5 bases). This CDR3 has 16 residues. The ends were cut back, 3 bases at V and 4 bases at J, with 16 bases in the middle. CDR1 and CDR2 (germline): LGHDT, YNNKEL (reference sequence). CDR3 sequence (DNA): TGTGCCAGCAGCCAGCGTGGGGCAGCCGATAATCAGCCCCAGCATTTT. Its translation is CASSQRGAADNQPQHF.

For this clone: This CDR3 is also generated by other DNA sequences in the sample. The V call is TRBV12-3 or TRBV12-4, the J call TRBJ1-5; D gene ambiguous. The CDR3 totals 12 residues. V gave up 5 bases and J gave up 2 bases, with 4 bases separating them. This chain's CDR3 is CASSLRNQPQHF. CDR3 nucleotides: TGTGCCAGCAGTCTCCGCAATCAGCCCCAGCATTTT.

The chain has TRBV9 and TRBJ1-6; D gene unclear. The CDR3 is made up of 15 amino acids. V dropped 0 bases and J dropped 7 bases, with 11 bases sitting between them. CDR1 is SGDLS, CDR2 YYNGEE, per germline. The CDR3: CASSVGGSGNSPLHF. The CDR3 region has the DNA TGTGCCAGCAGCGTAGGGGGTTCGGGGAATTCACCCCTCCACTTT.

The V gene is TRBV6-4, the J gene TRBJ1-2; TRBD1 agrees at 7 bases. The germline V gene encodes CDR1 MRHNA and CDR2 SNTAGT. The CDR3 loop spans 14 amino acids. J was trimmed by 8 bases and V by 0 bases; bases with no gene match: 6. The CDR3 DNA is TGTGCCAGCAGTGACTCAAACAGGGGAGGCGGCTACACCTTC. Translating gives CASSDSNRGGGYTF.

This sequence joins TRBV6-2 or TRBV6-3 and TRBJ1-1, with a possible D match to TRBD1 (5 bases). Germline V gene sequence: CDR1 MNHEY, CDR2 SVGEGT. The length of the CDR3 is 14 residues. Trimming left V 4 bases short and J 4 bases short, with 13 bases between. This CDR3 is CASSLGLVGTEAFF. In DNA form, the CDR3 reads TGTGCCAGCAGTTTGGGACTGGTGGGCACTGAAGCTTTCTTT.

This clone was observed a handful of times. The CDR3 region is CASLPRDRSNTEAFF. CDR3 DNA: TGTGCCAGTCTCCCTCGGGACAGATCGAACACTGAAGCTTTCTTT. The chain recombines TRBV19 with TRBJ1-1; TRBD1 agrees at 7 bases. CDR1 and CDR2 from the germline V gene are LNHDA and SQIVND (reference sequence). The V segment lost 8 bases and the J segment 1 base; nucleotides outside the gene matches: 10. The CDR3 runs to 15 residues.

The chain employs TRBV6-2 or TRBV6-3 and TRBJ1-6; D is perhaps TRBD1 (5 bases). The V end lost 6 bases, the J end lost 11 bases, and 17 bases lay between the germline ends. The CDR3 totals 14 residues. Germline CDR1 is MNHEY and CDR2 is SVGEGT. CDR3 sequence (DNA): TGTGCCAGCAGCCTCAAGGGGTTCCCGACACCCCTCCACTTT. Amino acids: CASSLKGFPTPLHF.

The chain recombines TRBV4-2 with TRBJ1-5; D remains unclear. The CDR3 is 17 residues long. V lost 2 bases and J lost 0, with 14 bases in between. Germline CDR1 is LGHNA and CDR2 is YNFKEQ. In DNA, the CDR3 is TGTGCCAGCAGCCAAATTACAGTGGAAAATAGCAATCAGCCCCAGCATTTT. This gives the protein CASSQITVENSNQPQHF.

This clone has just one count. The chain combines TRBV7-2 with TRBJ1-1, with D perhaps matching TRBD1 (6 bases). The ends were cut back, 2 bases at V and 2 bases at J, with 9 bases in the middle. The CDR3 has 14 amino acids. The germline V gene has CDR1 SGHTA and CDR2 FQGNSA. CDR3 amino acids: CASSLQGFNTEAFF. The CDR3 DNA is TGTGCCAGCAGCTTACAGGGGTTCAACACTGAAGCTTTCTTT.

V and J are TRBV7-2 and TRBJ2-1; D perhaps matches TRBD2 (7 bases). CDR3 length equals 15 residues. Germline V gives CDR1 SGHTA, CDR2 FQGNSA. V was trimmed by 4 bases and J by 2 bases, leaving 12 bases between them. The CDR3 nucleotides are TGTGCCAGCAGCTCGTCCGGGGGGCCCTACAATGAGCAGTTCTTC. Residues: CASSSSGGPYNEQFF.

The chain uses TRBV6-4 and TRBJ2-3; 13 nucleotides agree with TRBD2. There are 16 residues in the CDR3. The J segment lost 6 bases and the V segment lost 5 bases, leaving 8 bases of the junction unmatched. The V gene's germline CDR1 is MRHNA and CDR2 SNTAGT. In DNA form, the CDR3 reads TGTGCCAGCAGTCTAGGACTAGCGGGAGTATCGGATACGCAGTATTTT. This gives the protein CASSLGLAGVSDTQYF.

J is TRBJ1-4 and V is TRBV5-1; 7 bases are shared with TRBD1. The CDR3 covers 20 residues. The V and J ends lost 4 bases and 5 bases, in that order; junction bases with no gene match: 23. Germline loops: CDR1 SGHRS, CDR2 YFSETQ. CDR3 in amino acids: CASSPGNRGFFTIENEKLFF. For the CDR3, the DNA is TGCGCCAGCAGCCCGGGGAACAGGGGCTTTTTTACCATTGAGAATGAAAAACTGTTTTTT.

This clone was seen only once. J is TRBJ1-2 and V is TRBV28, with 8 bases matching TRBD1. Germline V gives CDR1 MDHEN, CDR2 SYDVKM. The CDR3 has 14 amino acids. The junction had 9 bases not matched to a gene; V was cut back by 6 bases and J by 6 bases. CDR3 amino acids: CASSLGGTGDGYTF. The CDR3 DNA reads TGTGCCAGCAGCCTAGGCGGGACAGGCGATGGCTACACCTTC.

The chain employs TRBV12-3 or TRBV12-4 and TRBJ2-5; D is uncertain. The CDR3 sequence is 11 residues long. V dropped 6 bases and J dropped 5 bases, with 7 bases sitting between them. The CDR3 DNA sequence: TGTGCCAGCAGACTATTGGAGACCCAGTACTTC. Translation: CASRLLETQYF.

The gene calls are TRBV7-6 and TRBJ2-7, with D possibly matching TRBD2 (5 bases). V was clipped by 3 bases and J by 6 bases, with 18 bases between them. The CDR3 loop spans 15 amino acids. The germline gives CDR1 SGHVS, CDR2 FNYEAQ. The CDR3 spells CASSFNVILGSEQYF. For the CDR3, the DNA is TGTGCCAGCAGCTTTAATGTTATTCTGGGGAGCGAGCAGTACTTC.

This clone was counted between two and nine times. This chain connects TRBV4-1 to TRBJ1-5; D not resolved. The CDR3 runs 17 residues. V lost 2 bases to trimming and J lost 0 bases, with 14 bases between them. Germline CDR1 MGHRA, CDR2 YSYEKL. In DNA, the CDR3 is TGCGCCAGCAGCCAACTTCACGGGGTTGGTAGCAATCAGCCCCAGCATTTT. Translation gives CASSQLHGVGSNQPQHF.

This chain uses TRBV27 with TRBJ2-7; D uncertain. V was clipped by 5 bases and J by 6 bases, with 14 bases between them. The CDR3 spans 13 residues. Germline V gene lookup returns CDR1 MNHEY and CDR2 SMNVEV (reference sequence). For the CDR3, the DNA is TGTGCCAGCAGTCCGGTCAGCGACTCCGAGCAGTACTTC. Translated, it gives CASSPVSDSEQYF.

The chain has TRBV29-1 and TRBJ2-7, with D possibly being TRBD1 (7 bases). Germline V gene data show CDR1 as SQVTM and CDR2 as ANQGSEA. V shed 6 bases and J shed 7 bases, with 22 bases lying between them. This CDR3 is 14 amino acids long. The CDR3 DNA is TGCAGCGTGGTTCTGCGGAGGGGGCAATGGGAGCAGTACTTC. Encoded protein: CSVVLRRGQWEQYF.

The chain links TRBV9 to TRBJ1-2, with 9 bases that match TRBD1. CDR1 and CDR2 (germline): SGDLS, YYNGEE. The ends lost 2 bases at V and 7 bases at J; junction bases unmatched: 12. CDR3 length: 16 amino acids. CDR3 DNA sequence: TGTGCCAGCAGCGTCACATGGACAGGGGAACGCGGTGGCTACACCTTC. It codes for CASSVTWTGERGGYTF.

The rearrangement links TRBV18 to TRBJ2-7; 7 bases line up with TRBD2. Trimming cost V 6 bases and J 1 base; bases outside gene matches: 6. The CDR3 is 14 amino acids. Germline CDR1 KGHSH, CDR2 LQKENI. The CDR3 DNA reads as TGTGCCAGCTCTACGGCAGCGGGGTCCTACGAGCAGTACTTC. It yields the protein CASSTAAGSYEQYF. The full variable domain, in which reference TRBV18 and TRBJ2-7 provide the parts outside the CDR3, is NAGVMQNPRHLVRRRGQEARLRCSPMKGHSHVYWYRQLPEEGLKFMVYLQKENIIDESGMPKERFSAEFPKEGPSILRIQQVVRGDSAAYFCASSTAAGSYEQYFGPGTRLTVT.

The chain carries TRBV29-1 and TRBJ2-3, with D possibly being TRBD2 (6 bases). Per germline, CDR1 SQVTM and CDR2 ANQGSEA. The V end lost 8 bases, the J end lost 2 bases, and 17 bases lay between the germline ends. The CDR3 covers 14 residues. DNA of the CDR3: TGCAGCTCTGGCGGAGCGGACTACACAGATACGCAGTATTTT. This sequence encodes CSSGGADYTDTQYF.

This sequence joins TRBV6-5 and TRBJ1-2; D gene ambiguous. The V gene's germline CDR1 is MNHEY and CDR2 SVGAGI. The CDR3 consists of 13 residues. V was pared by 6 bases and J by 3 bases, with 11 bases between. The CDR3 loop reads CASSFRRDYGYTF. The DNA of the CDR3 is TGTGCCAGCAGCTTCAGGAGGGACTATGGCTACACCTTC.

The chain recombines TRBV7-8 with TRBJ2-7; D not resolved. CDR3 length: 13 residues. CDR1 is SGHVS, CDR2 FQNEAQ, per germline. Trimming took 5 bases from V and 4 from J, leaving 12 bases between them. The CDR3 bases are TGTGCCAGCAGCCCGGTCTTCTCTTACGAGCAGTACTTC. Residues: CASSPVFSYEQYF.

The CDR3 nucleotides read TGTGCCAGCAGTTACGGGCCCCCGGCCCAGTACTTC. Protein product: CASSYGPPAQYF. The rearrangement links TRBV6-2 or TRBV6-3 to TRBJ2-5, with D unresolved. Germline V lookup: CDR1 MNHEY, CDR2 SVGEGT. Deletions cut 2 bases from V and 9 bases from J, with 10 bases between. The CDR3 has 12 amino acids.

V and J are TRBV10-3 and TRBJ2-7; 7 bases are shared with TRBD1. This CDR3 is built from 14 residues. Looked up from germline, CDR1 is ENHRY and CDR2 is SYGVKD. V lost 6 bases to trimming and J lost 2 bases; unmatched junction nucleotides: 7. As DNA, the CDR3 is TGTGCCATCAGCCGGGACAGACCACCCTACGAGCAGTACTTC. Amino acids: CAISRDRPPYEQYF.

This sequence joins TRBV30 and TRBJ2-3; the match to TRBD2 covers 8 bases. From germline, CDR1 is GTSNPN and CDR2 SVGIG (reference sequence). The CDR3 is 15 residues long. V dropped 2 bases and J dropped 2; count of bases not matched to a gene: 6. CDR3 sequence: CAWSKKAGVTDTQYF. The CDR3 nucleotides read TGTGCCTGGAGTAAGAAAGCGGGGGTCACAGATACGCAGTATTTT.